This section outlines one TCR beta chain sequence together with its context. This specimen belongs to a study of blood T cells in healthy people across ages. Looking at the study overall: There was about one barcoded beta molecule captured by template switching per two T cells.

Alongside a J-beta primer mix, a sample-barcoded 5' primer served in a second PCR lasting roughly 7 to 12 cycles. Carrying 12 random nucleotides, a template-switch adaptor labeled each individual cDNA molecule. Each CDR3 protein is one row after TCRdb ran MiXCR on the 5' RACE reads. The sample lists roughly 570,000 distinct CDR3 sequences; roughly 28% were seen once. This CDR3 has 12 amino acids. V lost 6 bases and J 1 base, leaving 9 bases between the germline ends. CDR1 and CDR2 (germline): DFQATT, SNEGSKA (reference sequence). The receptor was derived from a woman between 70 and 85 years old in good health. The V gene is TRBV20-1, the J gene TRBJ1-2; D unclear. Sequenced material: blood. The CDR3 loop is CSATLDNYGYTF. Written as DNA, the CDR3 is TGCAGTGCCACTTTGGATAACTATGGCTACACCTTC.